This T cell receptor beta chain was observed in a study of T-cell reconstitution after alpha-beta-depleted transplantation in children. Findings and limits, study-wide: One year after transplant, T-cell counts and diversity came mostly from newly produced T cells. Certain patients had high TCRbeta diversity at day 60, and it came from recipient T cells and thymic progenitors that survived. Several hundred graft clones that had expanded were reportedly the source of alpha-beta T cells about two months after transplant.

Unique molecular identifiers featured in how the TCRbeta library was prepared. TCRdb re-analysed the PCR reads in MiXCR, keeping a single row per CDR3 protein. The sample holds under 300,000 distinct CDR3 sequences, around a tenth seen once. Ten or more counts support this clonotype. What it binds is unknown. There are 11 residues in the CDR3. Germline assignment: CDR1 ENHRY and CDR2 SYGVKD. With 2 bases removed from V and 10 bases from J, the gap between germline ends came to 7 bases. The TCR comes from a male patient between 2 and 10 years old who had a stem cell transplant for chronic granulomatous disease, so the T cells may come from the graft donor. This material consisted of peripheral blood, taken 180 days after TCRalphabeta/CD19-depleted stem cell transplant. The rearrangement links TRBV10-3 to TRBJ2-3, with D perhaps matching TRBD1 (6 bases). The CDR3 DNA reads as TGTGCCATCAGTGAGACAGGGCCGCAGTATTTT. Amino acid sequence: CAISETGPQYF.